Each of the 7 T cell receptor beta chains below was sequenced from the same sample in a study of blood T cells in healthy people across ages. Using a J-beta primer mix together with a sample-barcoded 5' primer, a second PCR was run for roughly 6 to 12 cycles. TCRdb recomputed calls from the 5' RACE reads with MiXCR, one row per CDR3 protein. The profile shows 540,000 or so distinct CDR3 sequences, 47% of them singletons. The source material was blood. The source is a man older than 75 in good health.

This clonotype has at least ten counts. This rearrangement joins TRBV6-6 to TRBJ1-2, with D perhaps matching TRBD1 (5 bases). The V end lost 5 bases, the J end lost 6 bases, and 13 bases lay between the germline ends. CDR1 is MNHNY, CDR2 SVGAGI, per germline (reference sequence). This CDR3 is built from 13 residues. For the CDR3, the DNA is TGTGCCAGCAGTCCGGGGCTACGCCATGGCTACACCTTC. This codes for CASSPGLRHGYTF.

Note on this clonotype: One end of the junction fails to match germline, which may point to a read error. The chain uses TRBV5-1 and TRBJ2-1; 7 bases align to TRBD1. Germline CDR1 reads SGHRS; CDR2 reads YFSETQ. CDR3 size: 15 residues. The CDR3 bases are TGCGCCAGCAGCTTCTTGGGACAGACAAACAAAGAGCAGTTCTTC. Translation: CASSFLGQTNKEQFF. Using reference TRBV5-1 and TRBJ2-1 for the parts outside the CDR3, the full variable domain is KAGVTQTPRYLIKTRGQQVTLSCSPISGHRSVSWYQQTPGQGLQFLFEYFSETQRNKGNFPGRFSGRQFSNSRSEMNVSTLELGDSALYLCASSFLGQTNKEQFFGPGTRLTVL.

Of note for this clonotype: One base away lies a much larger clone, so this may be a sequencing read error. This chain uses TRBV6-6 with TRBJ2-4; D is possibly TRBD1 (7 bases). This CDR3 contains 13 residues. Trimming took 5 bases from V and 14 from J, leaving 19 bases between them. In germline, CDR1 is MNHNY, CDR2 SVGAGI (reference sequence). CDR3 residues: CASSDLGGGGKYF. CDR3 in DNA: TGTGCCAGCAGTGACTTAGGGGGCGGCGGGAAGTACTTC.

The chain has TRBV5-1 and TRBJ2-7; D possibly corresponds to TRBD2 (6 bases). Germline V gene data show CDR1 as SGHRS and CDR2 as YFSETQ. The CDR3 has 14 amino acids. V gave up 1 base and J gave up 2 bases, with 10 bases separating them. CDR3 sequence: CASSLNSGPYEQYF. The CDR3 nucleotides read TGCGCCAGCAGCTTGAACAGCGGGCCCTACGAGCAGTACTTC.

The gene calls are TRBV6-5 and TRBJ2-2; D remains ambiguous. Germline loops: CDR1 MNHEY, CDR2 SVGAGI. The germline V and J ends were trimmed by 2 bases and 7 bases, with 2 bases remaining between them. This CDR3 is built from 11 residues. The CDR3 bases are TGTGCCAGCAGTTACAACGGGGAGCTGTTTTTT. Encoded protein: CASSYNGELFF.

Only a few counts were recorded for this clonotype. The gene calls are TRBV20-1 and TRBJ2-1, with a tentative D call TRBD1 (6 bases). Per germline, CDR1 DFQATT and CDR2 SNEGSKA (reference sequence). Trimming cost V 6 bases and J 0 bases, with 21 bases left between them. This CDR3 is built from 17 residues. CDR3 DNA sequence: TGCAGTGCCCGTAACGAGGACAGCGATCCCTCCTACAATGAGCAGTTCTTC. It codes for CSARNEDSDPSYNEQFF.

V is TRBV28 and J is TRBJ2-1, with D maybe TRBD2 (6 bases). Trimming removed 6 bases from V and 1 base from J, with 28 bases in between. Per germline, CDR1 MDHEN and CDR2 SYDVKM. CDR3 length: 20 residues. The CDR3 reads CASRETGTAAFGGSYNEQFF. CDR3 DNA sequence: TGTGCCAGCAGGGAGACCGGGACCGCAGCTTTCGGAGGGTCCTACAATGAGCAGTTCTTC.